The clone carrying this TCR beta chain was found once. The antigen is undetermined. The entry originates in a study of T-cell reconstitution after alpha-beta-depleted transplantation in children. Overall study findings and caveats: Some patients owed their high day-60 TCRbeta diversity to surviving recipient T cells and thymic progenitors. It was newly produced T cells that mostly accounted for T-cell counts and diversity one year after transplant.

Germline V CDR1 and CDR2: SGHKS, YYEKEE (reference sequence). V lost 0 bases and J 3 bases, leaving 7 bases between the germline ends. The CDR3 is 14 residues long. TCRbeta library construction was performed incorporating unique molecular identifiers. TCRdb used MiXCR to reprocess the PCR reads, holding one entry per CDR3 protein. The sample records around 230,000 distinct CDR3 sequences, approximately 19% being singletons. V gene TRBV5-5 combines with J gene TRBJ1-5; tentatively, D is TRBD1 (5 bases). The sample in question was PBMCs, mostly from graft donor cells, obtained 360 days after TCRalphabeta/CD19-depleted stem cell transplant. The source is a male patient aged 2-10 years who had a stem cell transplant for acute lymphoblastic leukemia, so the T cells may come from the graft donor. The CDR3 region has the DNA TGTGCCAGCAGCTTGGACAGGTACAATCAGCCCCAGCATTTT. It translates to CASSLDRYNQPQHF. Combining the CDR3 with reference TRBV5-5 and TRBJ1-5 gives the whole variable domain DAGVTQSPTHLIKTRGQQVTLRCSPISGHKSVSWYQQVLGQGPQFIFQYYEKEERGRGNFPDRFSARQFPNYSSELNVNALLLGDSALYLCASSLDRYNQPQHFGDGTRLSIL.